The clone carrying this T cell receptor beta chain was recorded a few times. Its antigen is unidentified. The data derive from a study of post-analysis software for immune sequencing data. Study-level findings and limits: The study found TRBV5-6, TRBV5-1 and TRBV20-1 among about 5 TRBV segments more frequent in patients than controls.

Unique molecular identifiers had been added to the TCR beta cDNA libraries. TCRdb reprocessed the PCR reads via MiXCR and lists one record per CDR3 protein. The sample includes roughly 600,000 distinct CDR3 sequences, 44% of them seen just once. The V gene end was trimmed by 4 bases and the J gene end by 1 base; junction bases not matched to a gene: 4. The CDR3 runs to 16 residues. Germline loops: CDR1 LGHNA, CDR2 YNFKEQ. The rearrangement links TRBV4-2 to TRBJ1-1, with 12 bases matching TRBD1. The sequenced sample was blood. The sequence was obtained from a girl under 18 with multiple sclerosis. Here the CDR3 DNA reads TGTGCCAGCAGCCCTGGGACAGGGGGCGAGAACACTGAAGCTTTCTTT. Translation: CASSPGTGGENTEAFF.